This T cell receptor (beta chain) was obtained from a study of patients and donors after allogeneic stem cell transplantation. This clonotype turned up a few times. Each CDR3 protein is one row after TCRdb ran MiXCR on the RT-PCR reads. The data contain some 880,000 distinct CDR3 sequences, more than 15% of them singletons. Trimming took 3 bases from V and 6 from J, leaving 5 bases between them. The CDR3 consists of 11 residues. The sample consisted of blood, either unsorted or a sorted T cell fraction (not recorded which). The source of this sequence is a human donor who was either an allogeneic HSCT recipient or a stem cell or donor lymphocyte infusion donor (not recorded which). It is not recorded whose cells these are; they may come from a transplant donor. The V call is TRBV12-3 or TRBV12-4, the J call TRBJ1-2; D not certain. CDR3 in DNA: TGTGCCAGCAGTTTTTTGAATGGCTACACCTTC. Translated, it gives CASSFLNGYTF.